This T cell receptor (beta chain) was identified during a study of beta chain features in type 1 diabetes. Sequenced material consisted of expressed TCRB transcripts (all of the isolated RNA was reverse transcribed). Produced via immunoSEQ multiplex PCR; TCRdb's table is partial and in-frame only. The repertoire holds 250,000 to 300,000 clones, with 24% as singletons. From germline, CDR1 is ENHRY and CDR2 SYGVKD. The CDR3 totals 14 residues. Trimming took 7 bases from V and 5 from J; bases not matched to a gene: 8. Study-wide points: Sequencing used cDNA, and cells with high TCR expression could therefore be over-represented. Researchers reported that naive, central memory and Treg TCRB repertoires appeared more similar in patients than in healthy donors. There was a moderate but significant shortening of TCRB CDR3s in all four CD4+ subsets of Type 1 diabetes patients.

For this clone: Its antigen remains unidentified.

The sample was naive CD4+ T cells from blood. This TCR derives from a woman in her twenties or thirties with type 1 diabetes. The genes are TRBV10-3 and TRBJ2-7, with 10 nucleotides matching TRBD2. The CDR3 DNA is TGTGCCATCAAGAGCGGGAGGGACGGGAACGAGCAGTACTTC. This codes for CAIKSGRDGNEQYF.